This entry is about one T cell receptor beta chain. The target antigen is unknown. Blood CD4+ CD25-high CD127-low regulatory T cells supplied the genomic DNA template. This sample is drawn from a study of regulatory and conventional T cells in RAG deficiency. Study-level results: Omenn patients showed >80% Treg-Tconv overlap and shorter CDR3 lengths. RAG-deficient patients showed markedly lower Shannon entropy and higher Simpson indices than control T-cell subsets.

Measured with immunoSEQ multiplex PCR; TCRdb has only the in-frame clones, and not every one. The data hold approximately 10,000 clones, with around 94% observed a single time. This CDR3 comprises 15 residues. Per the germline V gene, CDR1 is MNHEY and CDR2 is SVGAGI. Trimming took 0 bases from V and 3 from J, leaving 12 bases between them. The same sample was also used in a study of regulatory T cells. That publication notes: The primer mix had 52 TRBV and 13 TRBJ primers.

The sample taken for sequencing was CD127- CD25+ CD4+ Tregs sorted from blood. This chain uses TRBV6-5 with TRBJ2-7; tentatively, D is TRBD1 (6 bases). This receptor was obtained from a human donor in good health. CDR3 sequence reads: CASSYSHEGVYEQYF. Here the CDR3 DNA reads TGTGCCAGCAGTTACTCGCACGAGGGGGTCTACGAGCAGTACTTC.